These T cell receptor beta chains were read from a single sample in a study of blood T cell repertoires in COVID-19. Here immunoSEQ multiplex PCR was the method, and the copy in TCRdb shows in-frame clones only, minus some. Among 310,000 or so clones listed, about nine tenths were seen once. Material: PBMCs or T cells enriched from blood (not recorded which). The source of these receptors is a young woman who had recovered from COVID-19. The CDR3 runs from the conserved cysteine through the conserved F or W. The D gene is left open where the match is weak. Not all rows give a size; the values are once, few, many and, for expanded clones, a class.

J: TRBJ1-4
D: .
V: TRBV30
size: .
CDR3: CAWNPSNEKLFF
DNA: TGTGCCTGGAATCCGTCTAATGAAAAACTGTTTTTT

J: TRBJ2-5
D: TRBD1
V: TRBV5-1
size: .
CDR3: CASSETGSEETQYF
DNA: TGCGCCAGCAGCGAGACAGGGAGTGAAGAGACCCAGTACTTC

J: TRBJ1-2
D: .
V: TRBV4-1
size: .
CDR3: CASSQLRMGGMAGYTF
DNA: TGCGCCAGCAGCCAGTTGAGAATGGGGGGGATGGCTGGCTACACCTTC

J: TRBJ2-5
D: .
V: TRBV28
size: .
CDR3: CASSSPAAGTLGETQYF
DNA: TGTGCCAGCAGTTCGCCCGCTGCCGGGACACTGGGAGAGACCCAGTACTTC

J: TRBJ1-2
D: .
V: TRBV3-1/TRBV3-2
size: .
CDR3: CASSHDTNGYTF
DNA: TGTGCCAGCAGCCACGACACCAATGGCTACACCTTC

J: TRBJ1-2
D: .
V: TRBV28
size: once
CDR3: CASTDRTYGYTF
DNA: TGTGCCAGCACAGACAGGACCTATGGCTACACCTTC

J: TRBJ2-2
D: TRBD1
V: TRBV7-3
size: once
CDR3: CASSPQGTARDTGELFF
DNA: TGTGCCAGCAGCCCTCAAGGGACAGCTCGAGACACCGGGGAGCTGTTTTTT

J: TRBJ2-4
D: .
V: TRBV6-5
size: .
CDR3: CASDGGALNQNIQYF
DNA: TGTGCCAGCGACGGCGGGGCCCTCAACCAAAACATTCAGTACTTC

J: TRBJ1-2
D: .
V: TRBV7-9
size: .
CDR3: CASSTDSLYGYTF
DNA: TGTGCCAGCAGCACGGACAGCCTCTATGGCTACACCTTC

J: TRBJ2-7
D: .
V: TRBV11-2
size: .
CDR3: CASSLKGLAGVTYEQYF
DNA: TGTGCCAGCAGCTTAAAAGGTTTGGCCGGGGTCACTTACGAGCAGTACTTC

J: TRBJ2-3
D: .
V: TRBV4-1
size: once
CDR3: CASSLQRRTGVGTDTQYF
DNA: TGCGCCAGCAGCCTCCAACGAAGGACGGGAGTAGGGACAGATACGCAGTATTTT

J: TRBJ2-7
D: TRBD1
V: TRBV4-1
size: few
CDR3: CASSLGQADSYEQYF
DNA: TGCGCCAGCAGCCTCGGACAGGCTGACTCCTACGAGCAGTACTTC

J: TRBJ2-1
D: TRBD2
V: TRBV30
size: .
CDR3: CAWSLGLAGGGQGKNEQFF
DNA: TGTGCCTGGAGCCTGGGACTAGCGGGAGGGGGTCAAGGAAAAAATGAGCAGTTCTTC

J: TRBJ1-1
D: .
V: TRBV19
size: .
CDR3: CASSPQALNTEAFF
DNA: TGTGCCAGTAGTCCCCAGGCGCTAAACACTGAAGCTTTCTTT

J: TRBJ2-1
D: .
V: TRBV2
size: .
CDR3: CASSQGRNNEQFF
DNA: TGTGCCAGCAGCCAGGGCAGAAACAATGAGCAGTTCTTC

J: TRBJ2-7
D: .
V: TRBV10-3
size: .
CDR3: CAISEGLSYEQYF
DNA: TGTGCCATCAGTGAGGGCCTCTCCTACGAGCAGTACTTC

J: TRBJ1-2
D: .
V: TRBV30
size: .
CDR3: CAWTILTEGYGYTF
DNA: TGTGCCTGGACCATCCTAACCGAGGGTTATGGCTACACCTTC

J: TRBJ1-1
D: .
V: TRBV2
size: few
CDR3: CASSEQARGTEAFF
DNA: TGTGCCAGCAGTGAACAGGCCCGGGGCACTGAAGCTTTCTTT

J: TRBJ2-3
D: TRBD1
V: TRBV7-9
size: once
CDR3: CASSFSGTGTDTQYF
DNA: TGTGCCAGCAGCTTTTCCGGGACAGGCACAGATACGCAGTATTTT

J: TRBJ1-5
D: TRBD1
V: TRBV7-6
size: few
CDR3: CASSPGQGSFQPQHF
DNA: TGTGCCAGCAGCCCGGGACAGGGGAGTTTTCAGCCCCAGCATTTT

J: TRBJ1-1
D: TRBD1
V: TRBV6-6
size: .
CDR3: CASTRNHRGRTEAFF
DNA: TGTGCCAGCACCCGAAATCACAGGGGGCGGACTGAAGCTTTCTTT

J: TRBJ1-2
D: .
V: TRBV3-1/TRBV3-2
size: once
CDR3: CASSHRENYGYTF
DNA: TGTGCCAGCAGCCACAGGGAAAACTATGGCTACACCTTC